What follows describes a single TCR beta chain. Its antigen remains unidentified. This entry comes from a study of T cell responses to AZD1222 COVID-19 vaccine. Profiling relied on immunoSEQ multiplex PCR, and the TCRdb table lists in-frame clones only, not all of them. The sample yields fewer than 90,000 clones, about 90% seen once. The ends lost 4 bases at V and 4 bases at J; junction bases unmatched: 10. This CDR3 spans 16 amino acids. CDR1 is SGHRS, CDR2 YFSETQ, per germline. Researchers grouped second doses given at about 4 or about 12 weeks into one pool. The study, taken as a whole, reports: It should be noted that donors were predominantly white British and more often female, and clonal diversity was possibly underestimated. Rises in breadth and depth of Spike-specific TCRs came after two AZD1222 doses. Just a handful of AZD1222 recipients were seropositive at baseline.

The rearrangement links TRBV5-1 to TRBJ2-2; TRBD1 aligns across 7 bases. Sample: peripheral blood, taken 28 days after the second AZD1222 dose. The sequence derives from an adult who received the AZD1222 COVID-19 vaccine. The CDR3 loop is CASSPHRDRSTGELFF. The DNA of the CDR3 is TGCGCCAGCAGCCCCCACCGGGACAGATCCACCGGGGAGCTGTTTTTT.